This T cell receptor (beta chain) was captured by sequencing in a study of cytomegalovirus exposure and HLA in healthy donors (dated by TCRdb to between 2016 and 2019). Notes on the research overall: An earlier analysis of under 600 of the donors reported 250 to 350 Gb of sequence data and approximately 110 million unique TCR beta sequences from about 180 million T cells. Roughly 290 gigabases of sequencing data and 91 million or so unique TCR sequences made up an early release that covered approximately 650 HLA-typed donors. The genetic ancestry cluster associated with self-reported Caucasian donors included approximately 85% of the 300 to 400 genotyped donors. The study aimed to test whether signatures of past pathogen exposure could be identified by cataloging public T cell receptors. The study used immunosequencing to profile the T cell repertoires of 670 or so subjects and linked those repertoires to cytomegalovirus serostatus. A separate validation cohort of some 130 different subjects was used in addition to the 666-subject first cohort. High-throughput TCR immunosequencing, statistical association of individual TCRs with disease status, and machine learning were combined to predict cytomegalovirus infection status. To study patterns of TCR occurrence, a later analysis re-analyzed previously published TCR beta repertoires from just over 650 donors and added high-resolution HLA genotyping. Rather than using new phenotypic data, the later analysis identified candidate immune exposures from TCR beta sequences and from how often those sequences occurred across donors. An earlier analysis of around 540 of the donors applied high-throughput TCR beta sequencing to assess whether each TCR beta V gene segment acted as functional or pseudogenic. Donor age, sex, ethnicity and CMV serostatus were collected together with the repertoire data. Genome-wide SNP genotypes for about three fifths of the roughly 700 donors were used in a later genetic analysis, which treated that subset as a discovery cohort. Every discovery cohort repertoire had been produced on one sequencing platform. Class I and class II HLA loci were covered by the typing at four-digit resolution. Typing coverage varied by locus: 629-630 donors for A, B, C, DRB1 and DQB1; approximately 520 for DQA1; some 610 for DPA1; approximately 490 for DPB1. A handful of DR-DQ haplotypes were handled as single units for association and clustering because linkage in the cohort was strong. Among about 410 genotyped donors of the cohort, an average of approximately 220,000 unique TCR beta nucleotide sequences was sequenced per donor, of which 15% to 20% were non-productive. Broad study findings and their caveats: It was suggested by the authors that the approach could potentially be generalized to other disease states and immunological phenotypes. In vitro tests confirmed that a few of the cytomegalovirus-associated TCR beta chains recognize cytomegalovirus antigens. Because HLA typing was missing for some donors at each locus, association tests included only the typed subset. While some public TCRs were present in many individuals, most TCR sequences turned up only very rarely across donors. Most CMV-associated TCR beta chains appeared to be HLA-restricted in a later analysis, and the HLA associations seemed to be driven largely by CMV exposure. Sequencing depth was assumed to be roughly uniform across donors in the presence/absence analyses, though that assumption may not hold. A cluster of highly shared sequence variants was judged likely to represent a technical artifact of the sequencing pipeline. In a later analysis, the rate of TCR association differed among HLA loci, with DRB1 alleles having the most associated TCRs and HLA-C alleles having the fewest. A total of 164 TCR beta chains were listed by the study as associated with cytomegalovirus. Broadly in line with IMGT annotations, most TCR beta V segments showed up in productive rearrangements about 87% or about 30% of the time in an earlier analysis of 587 of the donors. A further reported finding was that TCR beta sequences accurately predicted the HLA-A and HLA-B alleles for most subjects in the first cohort. A later analysis reported that several top co-occurrence clusters appeared linked to parvovirus B19, influenza, CMV and Epstein-Barr virus. Linkage disequilibrium might explain the correlated functional status among segregating V segments, but an unknown experimental factor could not be ruled out. The classifier was reported to diagnose cytomegalovirus status with high specificity and sensitivity in both the original cohort and the validation cohort. Immune exposure information for the cohort was limited to CMV serostatus. In a later analysis, some 18,000 TCR beta sequences were associated with specific HLA alleles at a false discovery rate of 0.05. When HLA alleles, especially DR and DQ, strongly co-occurred, TCR associations were difficult to assign to individual alleles. The 87-base-pair reads could not distinguish some IMGT-functional V segments, including TRBV6-2 and TRBV6-3, so those segments were excluded. A later genetic analysis reported fewer N-insertions in productive TCRs among donors in an Asian-associated ancestry cluster than the roughly 700-donor mean. V-gene and J-gene trimming of TCR beta chains was associated with a missense DCLRE1C variant in a later genetic analysis, and the association was replicated in an independent cohort. The earlier analysis of approximately 560 of the donors excluded approximately 17 rarely observed V segments, including chromosome 9 orphons, because counts were too low. In this cohort, only TCR beta chains were sequenced, and detectable features were limited by the absence of alpha or paired-chain data. A later analysis found that HLA-associated TCR beta chains were more clonally expanded and had lower generation probabilities than equally common non-associated chains.

The CDR3 goes from the cysteine to the phenylalanine over 13 residues. The only DNA kept is the CDR3, 39 bases in frame from the first base. CDR1 and CDR2 (SEHNR, FQNEAQ) derive from the germline V gene (reference sequence). Receptors were amplified or captured by the immunoSEQ multiplex PCR assay. The multiplex PCR relied on a mix of 60 forward primers for TCR Vbeta segments and 13 reverse primers for TCR Jbeta segments. The CDR3 region of rearranged TCR beta genes was amplified from genomic DNA with a multiplex PCR assay. The amplified TCR beta libraries were sequenced on the Illumina HiSeq System as 87-base-pair reads. As for the authors' bioinformatics: Across the 500 to 850 repertoires, a later analysis counted 80 million or so unique TCR beta chains, about 10 million of which were shared by at least two donors. Raw reads were error-corrected and collapsed into unique sequences with a nearest-neighbor algorithm that merged closely related sequences to remove PCR and sequencing errors. To assign V, D and J gene segments, CDR3 sequences were aligned to IMGT reference sequences. For a sequence to be retained, a match of at least six nucleotides to both a V gene segment and a J gene segment was required. Rearrangements were classified as productive when the CDR3 lacked stop codons and remained in frame with V and J, and all other rearrangements were classified as non-productive. Following IMGT convention, CDR3 was defined as the stretch from the second conserved V-encoded cysteine up to the conserved J-encoded phenylalanine. In an earlier analysis of 587 of the donors, sequences lacking an unambiguous match to a single V gene segment were excluded. In an earlier analysis of 450 to 700 of the donors, V segments were called functional above 56.7% productive rearrangements and were called segregating when the between-donor standard deviation exceeded 5%. To diagnose cytomegalovirus status from the catalog of TCR beta chain sequences, a statistical classification framework was built. V and J gene assignment, in a later analysis, came from comparing TCR nucleotide sequences with IMGT/GENE-DB human TR gene sequences. In a later analysis, CDR3 sequences and most-parsimonious VDJ recombination scenarios were assigned using the TCRdist pipeline. A later analysis defined each TCR beta chain by its CDR3 amino acid sequence plus V-gene family, and excluded reads lacking a unique V-gene family. A later analysis removed 592 highly shared, low-generation-probability nucleotide sequences to deal with suspected cross-contamination and a sequencing artifact. In a later analysis, a clonal expansion index for each public chain was calculated from normalized within-repertoire ranks of inferred template counts. Generation probabilities in a later analysis came from a VDJ recombination model fitted to out-of-frame rearrangements, and those results were checked against IGoR. In a later analysis, hypergeometric tests were used to score TCR-TCR, TCR-HLA and TCR-CMV co-occurrence, with a repertoire-size bias correction applied to TCR pairs. False discovery rates were estimated in a later analysis by permuting HLA or CMV assignments 20 times. In a later analysis, co-occurring TCRs were grouped using DBSCAN, and TCRdist sequence similarity was added for clustering within HLA-allele-positive subsets. Co-occurrence clustering excluded repertoires with fewer than 30,000 or more than 120,000 public chains, plus five with anomalous nucleotide sharing. TCRdb re-hosts the immuneACCESS table, in-frame sequences only. Its copies lack some clones; in the studies checked, an unresolved V gene accounts for under half of them, and the cause for the rest is not known. The V and J calls and clone size were taken over from that table, and D and trimming were inferred from the DNA. The sample data list fewer than 90,000 clones, and 75% to 85% of these were observed just once. The top ten clones comprise roughly 14% of the sample.

Note on this clone: Its antigen is still unknown. A junction end diverges from the germline sequence, so it may reflect a read error.

The cohort was made up of 666 healthy bone marrow donors. At the time of sampling, every cohort member was nominally healthy, though immune exposures that went unrecorded were likely present. The donor was CMV seropositive and was included in the group of some 290 seropositive cohort members. Each donor provided a peripheral blood sample, and peripheral blood mononuclear cells were used for TCR beta sequencing. The Qiagen DNeasy Blood Extraction Kit was used to extract genomic DNA from the blood cell samples. This receptor was obtained from a woman aged 40 to 55 in good health and CMV-seropositive. The sequence joins TRBV7-9 to TRBJ2-7; no confident D gene assignment can be made. Sequencing input: PBMCs. The DNA sequence is TGTGCCAGCAGCTTGTTGAGCTCCCACGAGCAGTACTTC. This is translated as CASSLLSSHEQYF. The variable domain in full, with residues beyond the CDR3 obtained from the reference TRBV7-9 and TRBJ2-7 genes, is DTGVSQNPRHKITKRGQNVTFRCDPISEHNRLYWYRQTLGQGPEFLTYFQNEAQLEKSRLLSDRFSAERPKGSFSTLEIQRTEQGDSAMYLCASSLLSSHEQYFGPGTRLTVT.